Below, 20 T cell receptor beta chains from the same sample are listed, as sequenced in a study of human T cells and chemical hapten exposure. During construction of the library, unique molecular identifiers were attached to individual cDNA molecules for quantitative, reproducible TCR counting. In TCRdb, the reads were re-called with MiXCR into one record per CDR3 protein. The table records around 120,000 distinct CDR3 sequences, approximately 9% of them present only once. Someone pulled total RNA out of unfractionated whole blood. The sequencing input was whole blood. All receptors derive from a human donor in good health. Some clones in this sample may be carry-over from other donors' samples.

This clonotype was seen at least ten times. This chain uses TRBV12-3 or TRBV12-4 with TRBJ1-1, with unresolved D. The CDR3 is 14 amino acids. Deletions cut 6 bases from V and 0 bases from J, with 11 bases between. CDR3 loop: CASSLTAMNTEAFF. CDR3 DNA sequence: TGTGCCAGCAGCCTGACTGCTATGAACACTGAAGCTTTCTTT.

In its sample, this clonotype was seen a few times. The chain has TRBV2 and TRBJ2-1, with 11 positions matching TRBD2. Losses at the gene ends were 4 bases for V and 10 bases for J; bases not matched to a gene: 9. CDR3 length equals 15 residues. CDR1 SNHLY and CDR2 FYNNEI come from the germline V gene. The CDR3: CASSVAGGPLNEQFF. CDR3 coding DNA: TGTGCCAGCAGTGTAGCGGGAGGGCCGCTCAACGAGCAGTTCTTC.

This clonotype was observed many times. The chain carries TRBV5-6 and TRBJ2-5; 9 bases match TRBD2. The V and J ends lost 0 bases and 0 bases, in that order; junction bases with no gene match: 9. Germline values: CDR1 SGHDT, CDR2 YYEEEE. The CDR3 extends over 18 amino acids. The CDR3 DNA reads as TGTGCCAGCAGCTTGGATCGTTCCGGGACTAGCAACCAAGAGACCCAGTACTTC. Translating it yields CASSLDRSGTSNQETQYF.

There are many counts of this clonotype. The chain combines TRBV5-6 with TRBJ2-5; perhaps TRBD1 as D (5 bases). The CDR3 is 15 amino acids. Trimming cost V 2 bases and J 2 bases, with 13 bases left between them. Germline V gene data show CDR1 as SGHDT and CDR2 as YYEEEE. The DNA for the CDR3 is TGTGCCAGCAGCTTCTTAGTGCAGGGTCAAGAGACCCAGTACTTC. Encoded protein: CASSFLVQGQETQYF.

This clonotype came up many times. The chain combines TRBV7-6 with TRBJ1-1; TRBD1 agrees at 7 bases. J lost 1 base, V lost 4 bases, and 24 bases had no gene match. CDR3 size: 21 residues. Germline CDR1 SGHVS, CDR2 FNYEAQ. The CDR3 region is CASSSPFEGANWKGGNTEAFF. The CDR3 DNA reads TGTGCCAGCAGCTCCCCTTTCGAGGGGGCGAACTGGAAGGGTGGGAACACTGAAGCTTTCTTT.

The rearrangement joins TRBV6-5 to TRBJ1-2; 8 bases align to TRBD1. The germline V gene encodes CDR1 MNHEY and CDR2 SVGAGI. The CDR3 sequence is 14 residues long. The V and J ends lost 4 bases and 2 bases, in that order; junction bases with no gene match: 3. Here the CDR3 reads CASSSRTGNYGYTF. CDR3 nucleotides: TGTGCCAGCAGTTCTCGGACAGGGAACTATGGCTACACCTTC.

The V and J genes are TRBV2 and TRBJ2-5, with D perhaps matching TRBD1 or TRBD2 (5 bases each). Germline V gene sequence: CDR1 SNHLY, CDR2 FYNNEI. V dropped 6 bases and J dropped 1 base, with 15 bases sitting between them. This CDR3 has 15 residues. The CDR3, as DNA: TGTGCCAGCAGGGACTTGGACATAATCCAAGAGACCCAGTACTTC. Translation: CASRDLDIIQETQYF. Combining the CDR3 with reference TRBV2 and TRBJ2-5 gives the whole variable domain EPEVTQTPSHQVTQMGQEVILRCVPISNHLYFYWYRQILGQKVEFLVSFYNNEISEKSEIFDDQFSVERPDGSNFTLKIRSTKLEDSAMYFCASRDLDIIQETQYFGPGTRLLVL.

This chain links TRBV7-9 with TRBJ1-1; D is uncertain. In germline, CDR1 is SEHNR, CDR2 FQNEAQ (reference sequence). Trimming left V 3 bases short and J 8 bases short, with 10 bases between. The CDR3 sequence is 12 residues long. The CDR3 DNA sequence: TGTGCCAGCAGCTTGTCCGTGTCGGAAGCTTTCTTT. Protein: CASSLSVSEAFF.

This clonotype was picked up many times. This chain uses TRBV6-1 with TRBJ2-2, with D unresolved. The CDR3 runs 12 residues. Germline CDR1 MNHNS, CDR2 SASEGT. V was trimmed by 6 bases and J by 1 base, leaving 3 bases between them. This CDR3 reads CASSVNTGELFF. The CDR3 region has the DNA TGTGCCAGCAGCGTGAACACCGGGGAGCTGTTTTTT.

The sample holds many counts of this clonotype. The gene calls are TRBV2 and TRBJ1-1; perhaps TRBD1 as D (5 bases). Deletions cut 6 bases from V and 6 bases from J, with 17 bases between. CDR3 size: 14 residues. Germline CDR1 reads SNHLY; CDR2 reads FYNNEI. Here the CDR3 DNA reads TGTGCCAGCAGGGGGACCGAAAATAACGCTGAAGCTTTCTTT. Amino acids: CASRGTENNAEAFF.

The CDR3 DNA sequence: TGTGCCAGCACCTCCGCGAGCGGGAGGGCCTATGAGCAGTTCTTC. This encodes CASTSASGRAYEQFF. The chain couples TRBV7-9 to TRBJ2-1, with 10 nucleotides matching TRBD2. This CDR3 spans 15 amino acids. The ends lost 7 bases at V and 8 bases at J; junction bases unmatched: 11. Germline V CDR1 and CDR2: SEHNR, FQNEAQ (reference sequence).

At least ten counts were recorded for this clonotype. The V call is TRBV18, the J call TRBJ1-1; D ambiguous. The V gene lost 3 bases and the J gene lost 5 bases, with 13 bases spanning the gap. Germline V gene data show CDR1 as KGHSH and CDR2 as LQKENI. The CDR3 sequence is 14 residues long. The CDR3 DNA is TGTGCCAGCTCACCGGGAACGGGCGGGACTGAAGCTTTCTTT. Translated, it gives CASSPGTGGTEAFF.

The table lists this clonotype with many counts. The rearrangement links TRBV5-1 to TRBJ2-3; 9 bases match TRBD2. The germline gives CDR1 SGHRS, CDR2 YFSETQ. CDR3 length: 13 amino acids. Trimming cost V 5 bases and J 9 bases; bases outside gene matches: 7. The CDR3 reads CASSFSGSDTQYF. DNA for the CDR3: TGCGCCAGCAGTTTTAGCGGGAGTGACACGCAGTATTTT.

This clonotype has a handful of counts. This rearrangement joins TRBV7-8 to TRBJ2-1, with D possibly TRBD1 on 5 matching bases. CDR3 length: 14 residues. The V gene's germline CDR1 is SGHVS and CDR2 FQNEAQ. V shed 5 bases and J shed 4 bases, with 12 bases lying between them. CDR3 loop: CASSRQPSYNEQFF. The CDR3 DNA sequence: TGTGCCAGCAGCAGACAGCCTTCATACAATGAGCAGTTCTTC.

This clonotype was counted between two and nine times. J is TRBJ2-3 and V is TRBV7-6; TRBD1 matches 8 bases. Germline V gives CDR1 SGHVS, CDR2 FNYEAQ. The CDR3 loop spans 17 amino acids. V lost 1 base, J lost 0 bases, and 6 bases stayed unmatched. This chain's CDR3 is CASSLGAGGLSTDTQYF. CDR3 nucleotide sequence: TGTGCCAGCAGCTTAGGGGCAGGGGGCCTAAGCACAGATACGCAGTATTTT.

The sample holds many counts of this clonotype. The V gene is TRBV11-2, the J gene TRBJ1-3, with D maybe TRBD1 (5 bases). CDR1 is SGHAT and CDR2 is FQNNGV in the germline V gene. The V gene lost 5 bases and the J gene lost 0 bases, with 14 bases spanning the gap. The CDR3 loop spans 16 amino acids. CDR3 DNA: TGTGCCAGCAGCACCCCTCGGACAAGCTCTGGAAACACCATATATTTT. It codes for CASSTPRTSSGNTIYF.

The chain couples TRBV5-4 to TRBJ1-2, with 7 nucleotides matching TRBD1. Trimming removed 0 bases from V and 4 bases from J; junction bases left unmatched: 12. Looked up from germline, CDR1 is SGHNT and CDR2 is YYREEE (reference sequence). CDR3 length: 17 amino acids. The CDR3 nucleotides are TGTGCCAGCAGCTTGGGCCCCTCCGGACAGGCGTCCTATGGCTACACCTTC. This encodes CASSLGPSGQASYGYTF.

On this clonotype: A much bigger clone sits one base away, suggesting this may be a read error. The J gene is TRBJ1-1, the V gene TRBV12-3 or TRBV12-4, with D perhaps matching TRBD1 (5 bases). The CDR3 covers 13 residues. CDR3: CASLTGMKTEAFF. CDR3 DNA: TGTGCCAGCCTTACAGGTATGAAAACTGAAGCTTTCTTT.

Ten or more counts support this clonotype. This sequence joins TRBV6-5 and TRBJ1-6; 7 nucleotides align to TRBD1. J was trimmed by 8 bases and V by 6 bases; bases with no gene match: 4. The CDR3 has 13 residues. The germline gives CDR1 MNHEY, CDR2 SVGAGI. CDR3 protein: CASRTGSYSPLHF. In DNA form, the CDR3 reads TGTGCCAGCAGGACAGGGTCTTATTCACCCCTCCACTTT.

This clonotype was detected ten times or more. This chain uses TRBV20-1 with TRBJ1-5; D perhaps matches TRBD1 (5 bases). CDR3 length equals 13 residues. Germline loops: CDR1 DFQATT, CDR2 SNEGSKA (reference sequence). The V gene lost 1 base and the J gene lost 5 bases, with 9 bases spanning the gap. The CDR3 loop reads CSARGGSYQPQHF. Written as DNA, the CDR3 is TGCAGTGCTAGAGGGGGGTCGTATCAGCCCCAGCATTTT.